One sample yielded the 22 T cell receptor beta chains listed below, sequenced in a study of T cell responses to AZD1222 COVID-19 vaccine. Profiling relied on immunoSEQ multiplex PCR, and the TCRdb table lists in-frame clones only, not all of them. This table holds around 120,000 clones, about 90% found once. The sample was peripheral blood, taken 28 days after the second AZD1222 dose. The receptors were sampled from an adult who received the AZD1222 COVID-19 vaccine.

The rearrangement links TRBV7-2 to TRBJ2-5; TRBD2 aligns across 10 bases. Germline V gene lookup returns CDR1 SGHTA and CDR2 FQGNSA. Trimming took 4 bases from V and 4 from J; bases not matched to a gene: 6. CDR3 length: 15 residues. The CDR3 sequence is CASSSQRGGRETQYF. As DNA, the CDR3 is TGTGCCAGCAGCTCCCAGCGGGGGGGCCGAGAGACCCAGTACTTC.

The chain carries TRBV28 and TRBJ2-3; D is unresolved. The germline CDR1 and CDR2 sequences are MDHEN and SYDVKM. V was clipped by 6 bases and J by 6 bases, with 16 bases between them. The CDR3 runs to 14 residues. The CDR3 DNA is TGTGCCAGCAGCCAGGTTACCCTAACGGATACGCAGTATTTT. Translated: CASSQVTLTDTQYF. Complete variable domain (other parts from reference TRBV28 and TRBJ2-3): DVKVTQSSRYLVKRTGEKVFLECVQDMDHENMFWYRQDPGLGLRLIYFSYDVKMKEKGDIPEGYSVSREKKERFSLILESASTNQTSMYLCASSQVTLTDTQYFGPGTRLTVL.

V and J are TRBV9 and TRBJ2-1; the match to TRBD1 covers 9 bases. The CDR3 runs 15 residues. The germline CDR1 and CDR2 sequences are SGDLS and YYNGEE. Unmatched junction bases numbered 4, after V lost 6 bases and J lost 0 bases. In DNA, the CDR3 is TGTGCCAGCAACAAGGGACAGGGCTCCTACAATGAGCAGTTCTTC. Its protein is CASNKGQGSYNEQFF.

DNA for the CDR3: TGTGCCAGCAGTCTGACATACTTTCAGGGGGCGCCTACCGGGGAGCTGTTTTTT. This encodes CASSLTYFQGAPTGELFF. The chain recombines TRBV7-9 with TRBJ2-2; TRBD1 agrees at 8 bases. Losses at the gene ends were 6 bases for V and 5 bases for J; bases not matched to a gene: 17. The germline V gene has CDR1 SEHNR and CDR2 FQNEAQ (reference sequence). The CDR3 runs to 18 residues.

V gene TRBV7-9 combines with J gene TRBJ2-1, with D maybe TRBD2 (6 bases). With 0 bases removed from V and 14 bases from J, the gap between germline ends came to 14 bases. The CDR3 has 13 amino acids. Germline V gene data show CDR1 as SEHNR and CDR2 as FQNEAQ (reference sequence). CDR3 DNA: TGTGCCAGCAGCTTAGCGTTATTGGGGGGAAAGTTCTTC. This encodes CASSLALLGGKFF.

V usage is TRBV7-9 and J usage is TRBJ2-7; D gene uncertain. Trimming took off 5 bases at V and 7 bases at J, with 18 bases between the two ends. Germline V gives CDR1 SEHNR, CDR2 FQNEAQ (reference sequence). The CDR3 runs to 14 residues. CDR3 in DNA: TGTGCCAGCAGCCACACAGAGTTAGGGCCTGAGCAGTACTTC. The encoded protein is CASSHTELGPEQYF.

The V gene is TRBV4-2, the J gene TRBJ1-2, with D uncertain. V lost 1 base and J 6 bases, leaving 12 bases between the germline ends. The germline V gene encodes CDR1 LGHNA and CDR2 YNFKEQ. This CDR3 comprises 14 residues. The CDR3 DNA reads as TGTGCCAGCAGCCAAGTACTCGACGGTGATGGCTACACCTTC. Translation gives CASSQVLDGDGYTF.

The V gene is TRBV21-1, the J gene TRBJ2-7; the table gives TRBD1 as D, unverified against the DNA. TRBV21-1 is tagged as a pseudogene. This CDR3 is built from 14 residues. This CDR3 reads CASSNRDNVREQYF. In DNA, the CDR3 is TGTGCCAGCAGTAACCGGGACAACGTACGGGAGCAGTACTTC.

In DNA form, the CDR3 reads TGTGCCAGCAGCTTGCGGGAATACGAGCAGTACTTC. Encoded protein: CASSLREYEQYF. The chain joins TRBV7-2 to TRBJ2-7, with D maybe TRBD2 (6 bases). Germline loops: CDR1 SGHTA, CDR2 FQGNSA. This CDR3 region has 12 residues. Trimming took off 3 bases at V and 4 bases at J, with 7 bases between the two ends.

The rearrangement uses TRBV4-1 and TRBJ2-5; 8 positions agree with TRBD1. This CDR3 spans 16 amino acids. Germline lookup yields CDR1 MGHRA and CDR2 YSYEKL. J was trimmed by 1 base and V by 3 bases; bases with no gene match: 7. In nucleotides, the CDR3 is TGCGCCAGCAGCCAGTTAACCAGGGGGCTCCAAGAGACCCAGTACTTC. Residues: CASSQLTRGLQETQYF.

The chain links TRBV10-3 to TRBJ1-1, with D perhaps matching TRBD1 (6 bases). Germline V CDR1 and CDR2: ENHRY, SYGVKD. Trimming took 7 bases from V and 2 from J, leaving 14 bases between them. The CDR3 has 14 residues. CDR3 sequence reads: CAITPGTLNTEAFF. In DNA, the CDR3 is TGTGCCATCACCCCCGGGACACTTAACACTGAAGCTTTCTTT.

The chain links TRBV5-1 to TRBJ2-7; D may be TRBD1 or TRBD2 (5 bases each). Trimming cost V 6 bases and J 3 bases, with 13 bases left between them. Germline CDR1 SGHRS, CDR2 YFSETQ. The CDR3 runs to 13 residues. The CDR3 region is CASKEGTNYEQYF. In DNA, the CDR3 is TGCGCCAGCAAAGAGGGGACCAACTACGAGCAGTACTTC.

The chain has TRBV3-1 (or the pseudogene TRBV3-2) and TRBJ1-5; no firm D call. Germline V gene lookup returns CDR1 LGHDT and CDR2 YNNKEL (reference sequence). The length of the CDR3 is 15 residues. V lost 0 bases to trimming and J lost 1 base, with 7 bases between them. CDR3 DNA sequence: TGTGCCAGCAGCCAAGAACTTGGAAGCAATCAGCCCCAGCATTTT. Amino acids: CASSQELGSNQPQHF.

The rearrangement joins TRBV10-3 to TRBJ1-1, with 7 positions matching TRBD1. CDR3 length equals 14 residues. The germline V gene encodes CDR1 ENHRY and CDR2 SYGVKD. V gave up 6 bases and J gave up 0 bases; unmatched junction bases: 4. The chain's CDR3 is CAISRDSMNTEAFF. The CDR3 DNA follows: TGTGCCATCAGCAGGGACAGTATGAACACTGAAGCTTTCTTT.

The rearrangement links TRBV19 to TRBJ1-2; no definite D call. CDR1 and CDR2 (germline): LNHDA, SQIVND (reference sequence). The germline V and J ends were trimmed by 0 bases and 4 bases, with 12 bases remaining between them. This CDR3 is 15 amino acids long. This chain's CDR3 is CASSIDRGFRYGYTF. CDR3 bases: TGTGCCAGTAGTATAGATCGCGGGTTCCGCTATGGCTACACCTTC.

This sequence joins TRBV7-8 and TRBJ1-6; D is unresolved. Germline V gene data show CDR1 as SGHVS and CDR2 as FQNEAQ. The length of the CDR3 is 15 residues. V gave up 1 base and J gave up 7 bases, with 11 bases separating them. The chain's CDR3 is CASSLVLGSNSPLHF. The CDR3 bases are TGTGCCAGCAGCTTAGTGCTGGGGTCGAATTCACCCCTCCACTTT.

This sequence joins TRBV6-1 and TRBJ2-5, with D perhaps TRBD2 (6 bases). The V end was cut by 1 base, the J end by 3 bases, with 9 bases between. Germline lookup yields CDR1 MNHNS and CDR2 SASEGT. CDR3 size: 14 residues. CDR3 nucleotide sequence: TGTGCCAGCAGTGAAGGGTGGGGGGAAGAGACCCAGTACTTC. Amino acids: CASSEGWGEETQYF.

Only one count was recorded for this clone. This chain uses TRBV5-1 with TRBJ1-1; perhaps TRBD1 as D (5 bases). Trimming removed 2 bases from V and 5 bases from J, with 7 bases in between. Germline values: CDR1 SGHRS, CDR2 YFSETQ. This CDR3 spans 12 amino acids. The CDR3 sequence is CASSFGGTEAFF. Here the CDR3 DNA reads TGCGCCAGCAGCTTCGGGGGAACTGAAGCTTTCTTT.

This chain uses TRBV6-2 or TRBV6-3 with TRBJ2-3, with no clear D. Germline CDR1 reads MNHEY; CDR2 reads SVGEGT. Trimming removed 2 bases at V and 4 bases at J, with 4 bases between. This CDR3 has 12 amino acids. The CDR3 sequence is CASSYQPDTQYF. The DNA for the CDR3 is TGTGCCAGCAGTTACCAGCCAGATACGCAGTATTTT.

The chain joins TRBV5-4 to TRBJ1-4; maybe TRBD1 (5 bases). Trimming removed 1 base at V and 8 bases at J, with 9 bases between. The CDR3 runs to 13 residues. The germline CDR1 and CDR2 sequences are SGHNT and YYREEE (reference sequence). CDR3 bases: TGTGCCAGCAGCTTGCCAGGGAGAGAAAAACTGTTTTTT. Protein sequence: CASSLPGREKLFF.

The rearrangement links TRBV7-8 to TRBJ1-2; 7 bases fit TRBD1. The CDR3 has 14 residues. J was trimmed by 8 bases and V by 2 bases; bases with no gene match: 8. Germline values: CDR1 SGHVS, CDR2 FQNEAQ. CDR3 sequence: CASSLRDSGFGYTF. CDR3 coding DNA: TGTGCCAGCAGCTTACGGGACAGTGGATTCGGCTACACCTTC.

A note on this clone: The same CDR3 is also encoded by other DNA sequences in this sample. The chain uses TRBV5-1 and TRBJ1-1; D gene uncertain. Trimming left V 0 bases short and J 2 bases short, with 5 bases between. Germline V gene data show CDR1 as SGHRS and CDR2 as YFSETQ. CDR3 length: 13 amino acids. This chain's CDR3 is CASSLAVNTEAFF. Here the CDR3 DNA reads TGCGCCAGCAGCTTGGCTGTTAACACTGAAGCTTTCTTT.